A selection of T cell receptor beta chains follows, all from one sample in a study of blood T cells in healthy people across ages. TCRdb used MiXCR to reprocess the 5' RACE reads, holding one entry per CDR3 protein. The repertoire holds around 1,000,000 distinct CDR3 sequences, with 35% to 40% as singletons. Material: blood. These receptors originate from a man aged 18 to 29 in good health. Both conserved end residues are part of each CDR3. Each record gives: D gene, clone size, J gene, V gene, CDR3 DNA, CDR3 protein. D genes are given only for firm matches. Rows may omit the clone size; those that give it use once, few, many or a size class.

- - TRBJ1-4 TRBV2 TGTGCCACCCGAAAAGACATTGTTAGGTTTAATGAAAAACTGTTTTTT CATRKDIVRFNEKLFF
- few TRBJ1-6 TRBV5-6 TGTGCCAGCAGCTTGGCCGGGGACCCGGGGAATTCACCCCTCCACTTT CASSLAGDPGNSPLHF
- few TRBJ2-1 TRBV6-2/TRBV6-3 TGTGCCAGCAGTTCGGACCGCCGGTTGCAGTTCTTC CASSSDRRLQFF
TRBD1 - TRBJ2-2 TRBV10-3 TGTGCCATCAGTGCAGACAGGGGGTCTACCGGGGAGCTGTTTTTT CAISADRGSTGELFF
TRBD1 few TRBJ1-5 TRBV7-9 TGTGCCAGCAGCACGGGACAGAAAAATCAGCCCCAGCATTTT CASSTGQKNQPQHF
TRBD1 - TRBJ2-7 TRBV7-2 TGTGCCAGCAGCGACTCCACAGGGGGTTACGAGCAGTACTTC CASSDSTGGYEQYF
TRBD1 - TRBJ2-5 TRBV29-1 TGCAGCGTTGAGGTACAGGGGCGAAGTGGGACCCAGTACTTC CSVEVQGRSGTQYF
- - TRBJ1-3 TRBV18 TGTGCCAGCTCACCTGGAGCTTTCTCTGGAAACACCATATATTTT CASSPGAFSGNTIYF
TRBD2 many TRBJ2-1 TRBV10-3 TGTGCCATCAGTGAGTCGGCTAGCGGTGGTTACAATGAGCAGTTCTTC CAISESASGGYNEQFF
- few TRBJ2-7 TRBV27 TGTGCCAGCATCGACTCCTCGGGCTACGAGCAGTACTTC CASIDSSGYEQYF
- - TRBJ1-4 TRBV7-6 TGTGCCAGCAGCTTATACGTCGCAACTAATGAAAAACTGTTTTTT CASSLYVATNEKLFF
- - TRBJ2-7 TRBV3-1 TGTGCCAGCAGCCAAGCGAGTGACCCCCACTACGAGCAGTACTTC CASSQASDPHYEQYF
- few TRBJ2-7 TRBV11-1 TGTGCCAGCAGCTCCGAAAGCTCCTACGAGCAGTACTTC CASSSESSYEQYF
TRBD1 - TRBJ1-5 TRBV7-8 TGTGCCAGCAGCGCGGACAGGGGAGAGGGCAATCAGCCCCAGCATTTT CASSADRGEGNQPQHF
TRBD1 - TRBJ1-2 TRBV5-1 TGCGCCAGCAGCATCGGGACAGGGGAAAGAGGCTACACCTTC CASSIGTGERGYTF
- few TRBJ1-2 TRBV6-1 TGTGCCAGCAGCACGACTGAGGCTAACTATGGCTACACCTTC CASSTTEANYGYTF
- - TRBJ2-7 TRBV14 TGTGCCAGCAGCGCAGGGCCCGAGCAGTACTTC CASSAGPEQYF